A single sample gave rise to the 24 T cell receptor beta chains below, sequenced in a study of blood T cell repertoires in COVID-19. Sequencing was performed with immunoSEQ multiplex PCR; in TCRdb, only in-frame clones are kept and a portion is missing. The repertoire holds 220,000 or so clones, with around four fifths as singletons. Material for sequencing was peripheral blood. The receptors shown here come from a woman of 80 years or more with acute or convalescent COVID-19.

J is TRBJ1-3 and V is TRBV19; D possibly corresponds to TRBD1 (6 bases). This CDR3 comprises 14 residues. Deletions cut 7 bases from V and 3 bases from J, with 13 bases between. Germline V gene sequence: CDR1 LNHDA, CDR2 SQIVND (reference sequence). In nucleotides, the CDR3 is TGTGCCAGTACTACAGGGTCAAGTGGAAACACCATATATTTT. It is translated as CASTTGSSGNTIYF.

This clone was seen a handful of times. The chain carries TRBV18 and TRBJ2-3; 13 bases align to TRBD2. J gave up 2 bases and V 2 bases, and 4 bases lay outside the gene matches. Germline V CDR1 and CDR2: KGHSH, LQKENI. The CDR3 extends over 17 amino acids. CDR3 nucleotide sequence: TGTGCCAGCTCACCAGGACTAGCGGGAGCCCCCACAGATACGCAGTATTTT. This codes for CASSPGLAGAPTDTQYF.

The chain joins TRBV2 to TRBJ2-7; 10 bases are a match to TRBD2. The CDR3 is made up of 15 amino acids. Trimming cost V 5 bases and J 3 bases; bases outside gene matches: 7. Germline V gene data show CDR1 as SNHLY and CDR2 as FYNNEI. DNA for the CDR3: TGTGCCAGCAGTAAGCTAGCGGGGGCGATCTACGAGCAGTACTTC. Translated: CASSKLAGAIYEQYF.

The J gene is TRBJ1-2, the V gene TRBV6-2 or TRBV6-3, with 9 nucleotides matching TRBD1. The CDR3 has 16 amino acids. Looked up from germline, CDR1 is MNHEY and CDR2 is SVGEGT. V lost 5 bases, J lost 3 bases, and 10 bases stayed unmatched. This CDR3 is CASSTVGTGRHYGYTF. The CDR3 region has the DNA TGTGCCAGCAGTACCGTCGGGACAGGGCGTCACTATGGCTACACCTTC.

V usage is TRBV11-3 and J usage is TRBJ2-7; a weak D match, TRBD1 (6 bases). Germline CDR1 is SGHNT and CDR2 is YENEEA. Deletions cut 1 base from V and 0 bases from J, with 10 bases between. The CDR3 runs to 15 residues. As DNA, the CDR3 is TGTGCCAGCAGCTTAGCCCCAGGGGACTCCTACGAGCAGTACTTC. Amino acids: CASSLAPGDSYEQYF.

This chain links TRBV6-5 with TRBJ2-1; tentatively, D is TRBD2 (5 bases). The germline CDR1 and CDR2 sequences are MNHEY and SVGAGI. Trimming took off 5 bases at V and 10 bases at J, with 12 bases between the two ends. The CDR3 totals 12 residues. The CDR3 sequence: CASSRSREEQFF. In DNA form, the CDR3 reads TGTGCCAGCAGTCGAAGTCGGGAAGAGCAGTTCTTC.

This clone was recorded a few times. The rearrangement links TRBV3-1 (or the pseudogene TRBV3-2) to TRBJ1-6; no reliable D call. CDR1 and CDR2 (germline): LGHDT, YNNKEL (reference sequence). The CDR3 length is 17 residues. V lost 1 base and J 8 bases, leaving 18 bases between the germline ends. This CDR3 is CASSQGTPAETYSPLHF. CDR3 nucleotides: TGTGCCAGCAGCCAAGGTACCCCAGCGGAGACGTATTCACCCCTCCACTTT.

The genes are TRBV7-8 and TRBJ2-5; D unclear. This CDR3 has 14 residues. In germline, CDR1 is SGHVS, CDR2 FQNEAQ. Deletions cut 5 bases from V and 5 bases from J, with 15 bases between. The CDR3 coding sequence is TGTGCCAGCAGCCATCGTGTCGTCGAGGAGACCCAGTACTTC. Amino acid sequence: CASSHRVVEETQYF.

This chain joins TRBV29-1 and TRBJ1-2; 9 bases map to TRBD1. Germline V CDR1 and CDR2: SQVTM, ANQGSEA. The V and J ends lost 6 bases and 8 bases, in that order; junction bases with no gene match: 13. The CDR3 contains 14 residues. The CDR3 DNA sequence: TGCAGCGTGAAAAGGGACAGGGTAAGGGGCGGCTACACCTTC. Its translation is CSVKRDRVRGGYTF.

The rearrangement links TRBV19 to TRBJ2-2; D call uncertain. In germline, CDR1 is LNHDA, CDR2 SQIVND (reference sequence). This CDR3 has 13 amino acids. Trimming shortened V by 7 bases and J by 4 bases, and 10 bases separated the two germline ends. DNA of the CDR3: TGTGCCAGTATAGTGTCGGGCACCGGGGAGCTGTTTTTT. Residues: CASIVSGTGELFF.

V usage is TRBV6-4 and J usage is TRBJ2-1; D is perhaps TRBD2 (7 bases). With 6 bases removed from V and 4 bases from J, the gap between germline ends came to 13 bases. From germline, CDR1 is MRHNA and CDR2 SNTAGT. The CDR3 runs to 14 residues. CDR3 protein: CASSRGATYNEQFF. The DNA for the CDR3 is TGTGCCAGCAGCCGGGGGGCCACTTACAATGAGCAGTTCTTC.

CDR3 in DNA: TGTGCCAGCAGCCGAGGACTAGCGGAATACAATGAGCAGTTCTTC. This codes for CASSRGLAEYNEQFF. The V call is TRBV9, the J call TRBJ2-1; 10 positions agree with TRBD2. The V segment lost 4 bases and the J segment 4 bases; nucleotides outside the gene matches: 5. The CDR3 is 15 residues long. CDR1 and CDR2 from the germline V gene are SGDLS and YYNGEE.

V and J are TRBV20-1 and TRBJ1-1, with 8 bases aligning to TRBD1. From germline, CDR1 is DFQATT and CDR2 SNEGSKA (reference sequence). The CDR3 covers 17 residues. Trimming cost V 3 bases and J 6 bases; bases outside gene matches: 18. The CDR3 protein is CSASRTGQLGWRSEAFF. DNA for the CDR3: TGCAGTGCTAGTCGGACAGGGCAGCTCGGTTGGCGGTCTGAAGCTTTCTTT.

V is TRBV3-1 (or the pseudogene TRBV3-2) and J is TRBJ2-1, with a tentative D call TRBD2 (5 bases). CDR1 and CDR2 from the germline V gene are LGHDT and YNNKEL (reference sequence). The CDR3 is 11 amino acids. Trimming pared 1 base from V and 15 bases from J, leaving 10 bases between. Here the CDR3 reads CASSQGTRGFF. The DNA for the CDR3 is TGTGCCAGCAGCCAAGGGACCCGGGGGTTCTTC.

This chain connects TRBV29-1 to TRBJ2-2; possible D gene TRBD1, 6 bases. This CDR3 comprises 13 residues. The germline gives CDR1 SQVTM, CDR2 ANQGSEA. Trimming shortened V by 7 bases and J by 2 bases, and 11 bases separated the two germline ends. This CDR3 reads CSARDTNTGELFF. The CDR3 region has the DNA TGCAGCGCCCGGGACACCAACACCGGGGAGCTGTTTTTT.

This clone has a single count. This chain connects TRBV4-3 to TRBJ2-1; 9 bases match TRBD1. Germline assignment: CDR1 LGHNA and CDR2 YSLEER. The J segment lost 3 bases and the V segment lost 4 bases, leaving 4 bases of the junction unmatched. The CDR3 contains 15 residues. CDR3 nucleotide sequence: TGCGCCAGCAGCCCGGACAGGGGCGACTACAATGAGCAGTTCTTC. Translated, it gives CASSPDRGDYNEQFF.

In this sample, this clone turned up once. This chain links TRBV12-3 or TRBV12-4 with TRBJ1-2; D might be TRBD1 (6 bases). This CDR3 comprises 13 residues. V was cut by 6 bases and J by 8 bases, with 16 bases left in between. The CDR3 region has the DNA TGTGCCAGCAGAGTTCTCGGGGGGCCAGGCTACACCTTC. It yields the protein CASRVLGGPGYTF.

The chain carries TRBV29-1 and TRBJ2-7, with a weak D call TRBD2 (6 bases). The CDR3 loop spans 12 amino acids. The ends were cut back, 7 bases at V and 3 bases at J, with 13 bases in the middle. Germline-derived CDR1 and CDR2 are SQVTM and ANQGSEA. The CDR3 here is CSARDGGYEQYF. The CDR3 DNA follows: TGCAGCGCTCGGGACGGGGGCTACGAGCAGTACTTC.

The rearrangement joins TRBV12-3 or TRBV12-4 to TRBJ2-3; TRBD1 agrees at 7 bases. The CDR3 spans 12 residues. The J segment lost 7 bases and the V segment lost 6 bases, leaving 4 bases of the junction unmatched. CDR3: CASSPTGNTQYF. CDR3 nucleotides: TGTGCCAGCAGCCCGACAGGGAATACGCAGTATTTT.

V and J are TRBV3-1 (or the pseudogene TRBV3-2) and TRBJ2-1; D is perhaps TRBD1 (6 bases). The CDR3 is 16 amino acids. Trimming removed 0 bases from V and 5 bases from J, with 14 bases in between. Germline V CDR1 and CDR2: LGHDT, YNNKEL (reference sequence). CDR3 region: CASSQDAEGDHNEQFF. The CDR3 region has the DNA TGTGCCAGCAGCCAAGATGCCGAGGGGGACCACAATGAGCAGTTCTTC.

The CDR3 region is CASSAPGQLSGANVLTF. For the CDR3, the DNA is TGTGCCAGCAGCGCACCGGGACAACTCTCTGGGGCCAACGTCCTGACTTTC. This rearrangement joins TRBV7-2 to TRBJ2-6; D may be TRBD1 (6 bases). V was shortened by 5 bases and J by 0 bases, with 14 bases between the two germline ends. The CDR3 runs 17 residues. Germline CDR1 and CDR2: SGHTA and FQGNSA.

V and J are TRBV4-2 and TRBJ1-6; 7 bases map to TRBD1. This CDR3 contains 15 residues. V was clipped by 3 bases and J by 7 bases; unmatched bases: 6. The V gene's germline CDR1 is LGHNA and CDR2 YNFKEQ. The DNA of the CDR3 is TGTGCCAGCAGCCACTCAGGGGGGAAGAATTCACCCCTCCACTTT. This codes for CASSHSGGKNSPLHF.

V gene TRBV27 combines with J gene TRBJ1-6; possibly TRBD1 for D (6 bases). This CDR3 contains 17 residues. Germline V gene lookup returns CDR1 MNHEY and CDR2 SMNVEV (reference sequence). The V and J ends lost 8 bases and 2 bases respectively, with 19 bases between them. The CDR3 DNA follows: TGTGCCAGCCGCGTCTTTGCGGGGGCGACCTATAATTCACCCCTCCACTTT. Translation: CASRVFAGATYNSPLHF.

This clone was seen ten or more times. The chain recombines TRBV5-4 with TRBJ2-1; TRBD1 matches 8 bases. V was pared by 4 bases and J by 9 bases, with 3 bases of the junction left unmatched. Germline assignment: CDR1 SGHNT and CDR2 YYREEE (reference sequence). The CDR3 spans 12 residues. CDR3 region: CASSPTGGEQFF. The CDR3 coding sequence is TGTGCCAGCAGCCCCACAGGGGGTGAGCAGTTCTTC.